Below, one T cell receptor beta chain is given with its context. Time point denoted: technical triplicate 3. The cells used in sorted libraries, CD4+ or CD8+ T cells, numbered 1 million. A 10-nucleotide random UMI tagged transcripts in template-switch 5'RACE cDNA synthesis. A single record per CDR3 protein comes from TCRdb applying MiXCR to the 5' RACE reads. The sample has fewer than 35,000 distinct CDR3 sequences, roughly a sixth seen once. The germline V gene has CDR1 SGDLS and CDR2 YYNGEE. The germline V and J ends were trimmed by 0 bases and 5 bases, with 4 bases remaining between them. The CDR3 is 12 residues long. The source of the sample is a study of neurological immune-mediated disorders.

The J gene is TRBJ2-3, the V gene TRBV9; D is undetermined. The receptor comes from a female donor with HTLV-1-associated myelopathy (HAM/TSP). Material: CD4+ T cells from blood. This chain's CDR3 is CASSVEVDTQYF. The CDR3 DNA is TGTGCCAGCAGCGTAGAGGTAGATACGCAGTATTTT.